This T cell receptor (beta chain) was profiled in a study of cytomegalovirus exposure and HLA in healthy donors (dated by TCRdb to the late 2010s). Turning to the overall study: A later analysis indicated that the 120 validation repertoires were generated on the platform also employed for the roughly 720 repertoires of the first cohort. The aim of the study was to test whether cataloging public T cell receptors could identify signatures of past pathogen exposure. Along with the approximately 700-subject first cohort, a separate validation cohort of over 90 different subjects was used. To predict cytomegalovirus infection status, the study brought together high-throughput TCR immunosequencing, statistical association of individual TCRs with disease status, and machine learning. What the study reported, not specific to this receptor: A few of the identified cytomegalovirus-associated TCR beta chains were confirmed in vitro to be specific for cytomegalovirus antigens. A total of 150 or so TCR beta chains were listed by the study as associated with cytomegalovirus. A later analysis had no HLA typing for the validation cohort, so co-occurrence there was scored across all 120 or so repertoires. The classifier was reported to diagnose cytomegalovirus status with high specificity and sensitivity in both the original and validation cohorts. According to the authors, the approach could potentially be generalized to other disease states and immunological phenotypes. While some public TCRs were present in many individuals, most TCR sequences turned up only very rarely across donors. A later analysis found that TCRs clustered in the first cohort also tended to co-occur in the roughly 120 validation repertoires, with 94% of cluster scores above 0.

This clone was seen only once. Its antigen remains undetermined. Qualities for individual bases were not recorded, and no much larger clone is one base off. Receptor libraries were prepared by the immunoSEQ multiplex PCR assay. The study's processing was this. A statistical classification framework was built to diagnose cytomegalovirus status from the catalog of TCR beta chain sequences. Entries here come from immuneACCESS through TCRdb and include only in-frame sequences with V and J called. Some clones fail to appear in such tables; in the studies checked, an unresolved V gene covers under half of the shortfall, and the cause of the remainder is unknown. That table gives V, J and clone size, and the DNA gave D and trimming. Across this sample there are around 140,000 clones, with around 84% seen only once. The top ten clones comprise around 10% of the sample. V is cut by 3 bases and J by 1 base, and the space between the germline ends is 7 bases. From its cysteine to its phenylalanine, the CDR3 spans 13 amino acids. The sequence is cut down to CDR3 DNA, 39 bases in frame from base 1. Via the germline V gene, CDR1 is SGHDT and CDR2 YYEEEE.

Separate from the approximately 700-subject first cohort, the validation cohort of around 130 subjects was the group to which the donors belonged. The sequence was collected from a man younger than 30 in good health and CMV-seropositive. The receptor chain draws on TRBV5-6 and TRBJ1-1, with no confident D gene call. Material: PBMCs. The base sequence is TGTGCCAGCAGCTACACACGGAACACTGAAGCTTTCTTT. This codes for CASSYTRNTEAFF.